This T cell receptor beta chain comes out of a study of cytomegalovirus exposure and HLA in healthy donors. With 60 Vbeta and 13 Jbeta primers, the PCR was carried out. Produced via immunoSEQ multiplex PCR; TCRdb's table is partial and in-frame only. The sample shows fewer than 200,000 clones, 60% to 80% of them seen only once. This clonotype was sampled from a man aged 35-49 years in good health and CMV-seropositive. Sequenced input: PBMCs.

In DNA, the CDR3 is TGTGCCAGCAGTGCGGGGACAGTCTATAGCAATCAGCCCCAGCATTTT. Encoded protein: CASSAGTVYSNQPQHF. The chain links TRBV27 to TRBJ1-5; 7 bases are a match to TRBD1. The CDR3 is 16 residues long. CDR1 and CDR2 from the germline V gene are MNHEY and SMNVEV (reference sequence). V lost 5 bases to trimming and J lost 0 bases; unmatched junction nucleotides: 7.